The source of this T cell receptor (beta chain) is a study of identical twins. General observations from the study: Low generation-probability sequences were in excess among twin-shared out-of-frame alpha sequences. Abundant beta clonotypes from cord blood had fewer insertions, unlike memory repertoires, which showed none.

This clonotype has a count of ten or more. The target antigen is unknown. In TCRdb, the 5' RACE reads were re-called with MiXCR into one record per CDR3 protein. The sample consists of more than 1.5 million distinct CDR3 sequences, less than 35% of them appearing once. The V and J ends lost 0 bases and 6 bases respectively, with 1 base between them. Germline V lookup: CDR1 SGHRS, CDR2 YFSETQ. The CDR3 has 11 residues. The source is a newborn girl in good health. The sample was cord blood. This chain joins TRBV5-1 and TRBJ2-1; no clear D. The CDR3 DNA follows: TGCGCCAGCAGCTTGGCCAATGAGCAGTTCTTC. Protein: CASSLANEQFF.